These 3 T cell receptor beta chains were sequenced from one sample in a study of T cell responses to AZD1222 COVID-19 vaccine (TCRdb year 2021). The library was obtained by the immunoSEQ multiplex PCR assay. TCRdb carries this immuneACCESS record with in-frame sequences only. Its versions omit some clonotypes, under half of them owing to an unresolved V gene in the studies checked, with the rest unexplained. In all, the sample holds over 150,000 clones, and about 88% of those were seen once. The ten most abundant clones make up 3% to 3.5% of the sample. Explained via the paper, the time point label denotes: baseline before first vaccination. The material sequenced was peripheral blood, taken on day 0 of AZD1222 vaccination. The receptors stem from an adult in good health.

This clone was counted a single time. The rearrangement uses TRBV18 and TRBJ1-2; no definite D call. Germline-derived CDR1 and CDR2 are KGHSH and LQKENI. Trimming removed 3 bases at V and 3 bases at J, with 8 bases between. The CDR3 runs 13 residues. The CDR3 is CASSPGFDYGYTF. CDR3 coding DNA: TGTGCCAGCTCACCCGGATTCGACTATGGCTACACCTTC.

The genes are TRBV12-3 or TRBV12-4 and TRBJ2-3; D gene ambiguous. CDR3 length: 13 amino acids. Trimming stripped 5 bases from V and 1 base from J, with 7 bases between. This CDR3 is CASSLDGTDTQYF. The CDR3 DNA sequence: TGTGCCAGCAGTCTAGACGGCACAGATACGCAGTATTTT.

This chain connects TRBV9 to TRBJ2-7, with 8 bases fitting TRBD2. The CDR3 totals 16 residues. J was trimmed by 1 base and V by 3 bases; bases with no gene match: 9. Per germline, CDR1 SGDLS and CDR2 YYNGEE. The chain's CDR3 is CASSAREGALSYEQYF. CDR3 bases: TGTGCCAGCAGCGCACGGGAGGGTGCACTATCCTACGAGCAGTACTTC.